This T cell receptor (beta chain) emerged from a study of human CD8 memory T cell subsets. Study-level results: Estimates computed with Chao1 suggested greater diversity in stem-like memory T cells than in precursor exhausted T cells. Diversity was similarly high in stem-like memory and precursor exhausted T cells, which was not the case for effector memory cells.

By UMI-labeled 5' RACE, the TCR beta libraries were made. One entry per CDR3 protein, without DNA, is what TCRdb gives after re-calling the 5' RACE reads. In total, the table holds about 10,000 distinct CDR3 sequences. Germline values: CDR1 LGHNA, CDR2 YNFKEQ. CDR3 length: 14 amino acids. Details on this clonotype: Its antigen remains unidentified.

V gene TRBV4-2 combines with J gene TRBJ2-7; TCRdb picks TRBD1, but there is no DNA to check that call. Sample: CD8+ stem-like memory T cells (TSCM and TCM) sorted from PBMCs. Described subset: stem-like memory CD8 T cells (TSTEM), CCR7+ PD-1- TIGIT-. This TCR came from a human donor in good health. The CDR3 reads CASSQGQGAYEQYF.